Shown below are 7 T cell receptor beta chains from a single sample sequenced in a study of blood T cell repertoires in COVID-19. The repertoire was sequenced with immunoSEQ multiplex PCR; TCRdb's copy has only in-frame clones and lacks some. Seen here are 95,000 to 150,000 clones, roughly 84% observed once, and the top ten hold roughly 3.9%. Sample: PBMCs or T cells enriched from blood (not recorded which). The receptor source for this set is a woman aged 30 to 39 who had recovered from COVID-19.

The sample holds a few counts of this clone. The chain combines TRBV24-1 with TRBJ2-1, with 9 positions matching TRBD2. Germline V CDR1 and CDR2: KGHDR, SFDVKD. With 2 bases clipped from V and 6 bases from J, the junction kept 7 bases outside the gene matches. This CDR3 has 16 residues. Here the CDR3 DNA reads TGTGCCACCAGTGATTGGAGACTAGCGGACCGCAATGAGCAGTTCTTC. Encoded protein: CATSDWRLADRNEQFF.

The rearrangement uses TRBV6-5 and TRBJ2-7; 8 bases map to TRBD1. Germline V gene data show CDR1 as MNHEY and CDR2 as SVGAGI. The CDR3 runs to 16 residues. J was trimmed by 3 bases and V by 0 bases; bases with no gene match: 7. CDR3 amino acids: CASSYSEDRAFYEQYF. The CDR3 coding sequence is TGTGCCAGCAGTTACTCCGAGGACAGGGCCTTCTACGAGCAGTACTTC.

This chain joins TRBV28 and TRBJ1-1; 8 bases fit TRBD1. The CDR3 runs 16 residues. Germline lookup yields CDR1 MDHEN and CDR2 SYDVKM. J lost 11 bases, V lost 5 bases, and 19 bases had no gene match. This CDR3 is CASSPSRDRRWTVAFF. CDR3 DNA: TGTGCCAGCAGTCCTTCCCGGGACAGGAGATGGACGGTGGCTTTCTTT.

As DNA, the CDR3 is TGTGCCAGCACTCATACAGGGGGCAGGAACATTCAGTACTTC. It encodes CASTHTGGRNIQYF. The chain recombines TRBV28 with TRBJ2-4, with TRBD1 matching over 9 bases. CDR3 size: 14 residues. Losses at the gene ends were 7 bases for V and 7 bases for J; bases not matched to a gene: 8. CDR1 and CDR2 (germline): MDHEN, SYDVKM.

The chain joins TRBV4-3 to TRBJ2-3; 13 positions match TRBD2. V was clipped by 0 bases and J by 7 bases; unmatched bases: 7. CDR3 length equals 17 residues. Germline CDR1 is LGHNA and CDR2 is YSLEER. Written as DNA, the CDR3 is TGCGCCAGCAGCCAAGAATCAGGACTAGCGGGAGCAAATACGCAGTATTTT. Protein sequence: CASSQESGLAGANTQYF.

V usage is TRBV6-2 or TRBV6-3 and J usage is TRBJ1-3; 8 positions match TRBD1. After removal of 2 bases from V and 0 bases from J, the junction contained 9 bases not matched to a gene. This CDR3 spans 18 amino acids. The germline V gene encodes CDR1 MNHEY and CDR2 SVGEGT. In nucleotides, the CDR3 is TGTGCCAGCAGTTACGGGACAGGATCTTTTTTCTCTGGAAACACCATATATTTT. It is translated as CASSYGTGSFFSGNTIYF.

This clone was detected only a few times. The chain combines TRBV4-1 with TRBJ2-7, with TRBD2 matching over 10 bases. The CDR3 loop spans 17 amino acids. V lost 4 bases and J lost 5; bases outside the gene matches: 14. Germline V gene data show CDR1 as MGHRA and CDR2 as YSYEKL. DNA for the CDR3: TGCGCCAGCAGCCCGACAGGGTACGCTAGCGGGAGCCACGAGCAGTACTTC. It is translated as CASSPTGYASGSHEQYF.